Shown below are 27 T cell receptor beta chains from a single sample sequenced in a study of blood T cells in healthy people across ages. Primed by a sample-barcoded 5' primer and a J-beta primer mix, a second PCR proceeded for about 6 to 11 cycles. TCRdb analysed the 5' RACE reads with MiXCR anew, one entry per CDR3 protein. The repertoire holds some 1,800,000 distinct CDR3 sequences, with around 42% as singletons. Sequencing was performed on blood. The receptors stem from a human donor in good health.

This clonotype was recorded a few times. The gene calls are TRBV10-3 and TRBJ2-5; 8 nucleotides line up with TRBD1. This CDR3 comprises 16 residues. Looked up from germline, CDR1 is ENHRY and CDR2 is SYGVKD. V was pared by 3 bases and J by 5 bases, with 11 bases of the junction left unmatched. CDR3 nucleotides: TGTGCCATCAGTGACGTAGCCAGGGGGCGAGGTGAGACCCAGTACTTC. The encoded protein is CAISDVARGRGETQYF.

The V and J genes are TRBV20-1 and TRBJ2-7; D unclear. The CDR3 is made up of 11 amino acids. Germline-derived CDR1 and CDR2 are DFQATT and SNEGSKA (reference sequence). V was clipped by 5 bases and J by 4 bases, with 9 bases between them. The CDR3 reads CSAPNYYEQYF. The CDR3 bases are TGCAGTGCTCCCAACTATTACGAGCAGTACTTC.

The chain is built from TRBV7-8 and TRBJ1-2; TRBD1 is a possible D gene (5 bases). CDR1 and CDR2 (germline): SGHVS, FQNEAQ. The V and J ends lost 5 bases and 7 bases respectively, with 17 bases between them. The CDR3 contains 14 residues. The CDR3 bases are TGTGCCAGCAGCCGGCCGGGGGACCTTGGTGGCTACACCTTC. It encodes CASSRPGDLGGYTF.

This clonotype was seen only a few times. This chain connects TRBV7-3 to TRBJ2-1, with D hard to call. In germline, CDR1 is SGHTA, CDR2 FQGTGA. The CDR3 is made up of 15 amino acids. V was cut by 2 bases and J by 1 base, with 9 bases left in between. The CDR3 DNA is TGTGCCAGCAGCTTATGGGGTGATTCCTACAATGAGCAGTTCTTC. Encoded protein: CASSLWGDSYNEQFF.

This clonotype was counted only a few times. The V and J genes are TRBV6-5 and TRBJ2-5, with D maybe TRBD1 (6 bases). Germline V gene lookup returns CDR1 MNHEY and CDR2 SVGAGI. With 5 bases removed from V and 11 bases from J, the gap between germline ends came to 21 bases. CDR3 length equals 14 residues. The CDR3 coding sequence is TGTGCCAGCAGTAGGGGGTTGGCATTCGGGGAGCAGTACTTC. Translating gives CASSRGLAFGEQYF.

CDR3 bases: TGTGCCAGCAGCCAAGTGGCTGGGGCTGGCTACACCTTC. It codes for CASSQVAGAGYTF. This sequence joins TRBV3-1 and TRBJ1-2; tentatively, D is TRBD1 (5 bases). The CDR3 consists of 13 residues. V was pared by 1 base and J by 7 bases, with 10 bases between. From germline, CDR1 is LGHDT and CDR2 YNNKEL (reference sequence).

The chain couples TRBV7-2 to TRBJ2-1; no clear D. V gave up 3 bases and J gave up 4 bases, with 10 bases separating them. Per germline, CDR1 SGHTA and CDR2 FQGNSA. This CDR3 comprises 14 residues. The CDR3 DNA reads TGTGCCAGCAGCTTGAGACACAATTACAATGAGCAGTTCTTC. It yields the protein CASSLRHNYNEQFF. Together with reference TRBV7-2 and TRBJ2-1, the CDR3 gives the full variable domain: GAGVSQSPSNKVTEKGKDVELRCDPISGHTALYWYRQSLGQGLEFLIYFQGNSAPDKSGLPSDRFSAERTGGSVSTLTIQRTQQEDSAVYLCASSLRHNYNEQFFGPGTRLTVL.

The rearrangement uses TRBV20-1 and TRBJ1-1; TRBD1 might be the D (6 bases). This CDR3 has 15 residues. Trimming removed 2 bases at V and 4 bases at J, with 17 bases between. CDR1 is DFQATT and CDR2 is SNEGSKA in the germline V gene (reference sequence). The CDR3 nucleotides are TGCAGTGCTAGATCCCAAACAGGGAAAATCACTGAAGCTTTCTTT. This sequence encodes CSARSQTGKITEAFF.

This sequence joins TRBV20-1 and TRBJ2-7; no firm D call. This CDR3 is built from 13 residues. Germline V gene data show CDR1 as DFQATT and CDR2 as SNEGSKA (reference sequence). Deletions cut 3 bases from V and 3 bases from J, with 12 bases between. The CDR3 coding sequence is TGCAGTGCTAGGGTCAGTCCGAACTACGAGCAGTACTTC. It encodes CSARVSPNYEQYF.

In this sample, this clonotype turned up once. CDR3 sequence reads: CASRPVGTGALRGYTF. The CDR3, as DNA: TGTGCCAGTAGGCCAGTAGGCACAGGGGCCCTTAGGGGCTACACCTTC. The chain is built from TRBV19 and TRBJ1-2; 7 nucleotides match TRBD1. This CDR3 region has 16 residues. The germline CDR1 and CDR2 sequences are LNHDA and SQIVND (reference sequence). Unmatched junction bases numbered 18, after V lost 6 bases and J lost 8 bases.

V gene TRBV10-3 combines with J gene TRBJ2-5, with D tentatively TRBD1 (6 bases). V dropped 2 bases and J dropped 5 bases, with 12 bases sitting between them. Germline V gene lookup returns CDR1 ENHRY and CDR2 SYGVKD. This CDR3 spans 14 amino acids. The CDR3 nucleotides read TGTGCCATCAGTGAGCACAGGGTGAAGGAGACCCAGTACTTC. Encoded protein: CAISEHRVKETQYF.

Written as DNA, the CDR3 is TGTGCCACCAGTGATTTGGGGGGGGGGACCCAGTACTTC. It is translated as CATSDLGGGTQYF. This chain uses TRBV24-1 with TRBJ2-5; 7 nucleotides agree with TRBD2. Per the germline V gene, CDR1 is KGHDR and CDR2 is SFDVKD. The CDR3 is 13 amino acids. V dropped 0 bases and J dropped 7; count of bases not matched to a gene: 1.

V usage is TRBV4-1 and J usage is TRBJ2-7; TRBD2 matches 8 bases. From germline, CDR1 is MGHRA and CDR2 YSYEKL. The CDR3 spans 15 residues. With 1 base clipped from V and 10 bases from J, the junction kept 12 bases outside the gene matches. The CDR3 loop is CASSQGGGTRETQYF. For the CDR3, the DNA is TGCGCCAGCAGCCAAGGCGGGGGGACAAGGGAAACCCAGTACTTC.

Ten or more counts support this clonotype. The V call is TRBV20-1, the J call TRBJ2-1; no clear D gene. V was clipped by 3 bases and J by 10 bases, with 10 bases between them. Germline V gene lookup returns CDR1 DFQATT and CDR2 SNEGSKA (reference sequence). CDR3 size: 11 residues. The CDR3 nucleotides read TGCAGTGCTAGTTTCTCAGTCGAGCAGTTCTTC. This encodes CSASFSVEQFF.

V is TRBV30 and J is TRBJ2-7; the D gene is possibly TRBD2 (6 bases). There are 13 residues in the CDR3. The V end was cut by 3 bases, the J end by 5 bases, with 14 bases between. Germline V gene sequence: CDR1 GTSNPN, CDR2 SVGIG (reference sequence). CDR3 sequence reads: CAWRFRESNEQYF. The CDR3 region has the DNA TGTGCCTGGAGATTTCGGGAGTCAAACGAGCAGTACTTC.

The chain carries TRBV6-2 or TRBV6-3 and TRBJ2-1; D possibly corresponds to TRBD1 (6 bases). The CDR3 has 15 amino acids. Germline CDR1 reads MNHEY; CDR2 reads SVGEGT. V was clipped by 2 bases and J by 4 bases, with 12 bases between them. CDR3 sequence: CASSYASGVYNEQFF. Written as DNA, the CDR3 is TGTGCCAGCAGTTACGCCTCAGGGGTGTACAATGAGCAGTTCTTC.

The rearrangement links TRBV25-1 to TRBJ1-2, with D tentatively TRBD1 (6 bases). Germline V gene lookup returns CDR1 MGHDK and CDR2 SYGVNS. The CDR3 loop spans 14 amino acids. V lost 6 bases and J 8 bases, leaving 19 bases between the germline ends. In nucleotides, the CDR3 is TGTGCCAGCAGCCCCGTGAGGGGGGCGCGGGGCTACACCTTC. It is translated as CASSPVRGARGYTF.

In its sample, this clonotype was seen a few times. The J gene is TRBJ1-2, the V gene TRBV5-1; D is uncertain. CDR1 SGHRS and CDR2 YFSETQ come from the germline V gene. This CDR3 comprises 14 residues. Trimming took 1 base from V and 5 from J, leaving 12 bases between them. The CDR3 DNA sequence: TGCGCCAGCAGCTTGAACCGGGAGCGGTATGGCTACACCTTC. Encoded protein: CASSLNRERYGYTF.

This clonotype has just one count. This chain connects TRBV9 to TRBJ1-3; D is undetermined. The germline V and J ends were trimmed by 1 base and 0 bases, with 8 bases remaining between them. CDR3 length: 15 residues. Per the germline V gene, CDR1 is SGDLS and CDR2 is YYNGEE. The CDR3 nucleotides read TGTGCCAGCAGCGTAAGGGCGTCCTCTGGAAACACCATATATTTT. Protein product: CASSVRASSGNTIYF.

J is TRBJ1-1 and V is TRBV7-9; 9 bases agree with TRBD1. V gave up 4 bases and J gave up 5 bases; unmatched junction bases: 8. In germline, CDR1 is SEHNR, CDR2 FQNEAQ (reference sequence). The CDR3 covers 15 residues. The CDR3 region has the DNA TGTGCCAGCAGCTCCCTGGACAGGGGAGATACTGAAGCTTTCTTT. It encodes CASSSLDRGDTEAFF.

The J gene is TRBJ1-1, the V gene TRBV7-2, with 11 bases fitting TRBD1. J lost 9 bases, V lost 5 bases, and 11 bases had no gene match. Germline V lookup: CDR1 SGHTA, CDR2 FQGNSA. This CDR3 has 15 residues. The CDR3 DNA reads TGTGCCAGCAGCCAGGAAGGACAGGGGGCGTCAAAAGCTTTCTTT. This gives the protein CASSQEGQGASKAFF.

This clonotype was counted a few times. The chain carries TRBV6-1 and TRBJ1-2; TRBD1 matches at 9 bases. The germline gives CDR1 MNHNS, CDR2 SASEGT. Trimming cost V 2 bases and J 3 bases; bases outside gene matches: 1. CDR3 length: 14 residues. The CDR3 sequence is CASSERTGDYGYTF. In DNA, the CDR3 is TGTGCCAGCAGTGAACGGACAGGGGACTATGGCTACACCTTC.

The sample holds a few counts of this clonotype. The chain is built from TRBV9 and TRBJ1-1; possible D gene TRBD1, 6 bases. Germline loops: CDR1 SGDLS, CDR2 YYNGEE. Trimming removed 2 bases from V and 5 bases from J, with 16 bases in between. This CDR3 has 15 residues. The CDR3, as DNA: TGTGCCAGCAGCGTTAGGGGGGGAGGGCCGACTGAAGCTTTCTTT. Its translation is CASSVRGGGPTEAFF.

CDR3 sequence reads: CASSDRDREAYGYTF. CDR3 DNA sequence: TGTGCCAGCAGTGACCGGGACAGGGAGGCCTATGGCTACACCTTC. The chain couples TRBV12-3 or TRBV12-4 to TRBJ1-2, with TRBD1 matching over 9 bases. V lost 5 bases, J lost 4 bases, and 8 bases stayed unmatched. This CDR3 comprises 15 residues.

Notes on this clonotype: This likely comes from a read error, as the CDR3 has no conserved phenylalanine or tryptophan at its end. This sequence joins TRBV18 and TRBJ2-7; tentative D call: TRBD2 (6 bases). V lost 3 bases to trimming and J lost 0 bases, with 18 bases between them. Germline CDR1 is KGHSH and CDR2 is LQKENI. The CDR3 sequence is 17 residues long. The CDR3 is CASSPTKGTYLSYEQYL. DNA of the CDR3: TGTGCCAGCTCACCTACGAAAGGGACTTACCTCTCCTACGAGCAGTACTTA.

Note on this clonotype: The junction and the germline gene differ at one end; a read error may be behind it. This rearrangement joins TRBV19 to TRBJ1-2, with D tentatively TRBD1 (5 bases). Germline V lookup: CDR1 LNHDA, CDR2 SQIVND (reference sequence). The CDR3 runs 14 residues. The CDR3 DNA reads TGTGCCAGTAGTATTCCGGGACTGAACTACGGCTACACCTTC. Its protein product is CASSIPGLNYGYTF.

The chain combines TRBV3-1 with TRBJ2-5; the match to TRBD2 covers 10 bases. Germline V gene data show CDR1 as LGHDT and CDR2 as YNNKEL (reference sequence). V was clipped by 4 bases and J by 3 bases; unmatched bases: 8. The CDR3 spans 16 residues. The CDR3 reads CASSPRAAGGEETQYF. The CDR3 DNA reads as TGTGCCAGCAGCCCCCGGGCAGCGGGGGGGGAAGAGACCCAGTACTTC.